This TCR beta chain is from a study of shared clonotypes between healthy human individuals. Findings and caveats of the study: What naive subsets generally showed was a larger estimated richness than memory subsets showed.

Notes on this clone: Its cognate antigen is unknown.

Using immunoSEQ multiplex PCR, the repertoire was profiled, and TCRdb retains in-frame clones only, with some absent. Of over a million clones in the sample, roughly 96% were seen once. This CDR3 has 12 residues. The gene calls are TRBV7-5 and TRBJ1-1. TRBV7-5 is flagged as a pseudogene. The clonotype comes from a man younger than 40 in good health. Sequencing input: naive CD4+ T cells sorted from blood. Indicated subset: CD45RA+ positively selected. CDR3 nucleotides: TGTGTCAGAAACGAGGATGAACGTGAAGCTTTCTTT. Its translation is CVRNEDEREAFF.